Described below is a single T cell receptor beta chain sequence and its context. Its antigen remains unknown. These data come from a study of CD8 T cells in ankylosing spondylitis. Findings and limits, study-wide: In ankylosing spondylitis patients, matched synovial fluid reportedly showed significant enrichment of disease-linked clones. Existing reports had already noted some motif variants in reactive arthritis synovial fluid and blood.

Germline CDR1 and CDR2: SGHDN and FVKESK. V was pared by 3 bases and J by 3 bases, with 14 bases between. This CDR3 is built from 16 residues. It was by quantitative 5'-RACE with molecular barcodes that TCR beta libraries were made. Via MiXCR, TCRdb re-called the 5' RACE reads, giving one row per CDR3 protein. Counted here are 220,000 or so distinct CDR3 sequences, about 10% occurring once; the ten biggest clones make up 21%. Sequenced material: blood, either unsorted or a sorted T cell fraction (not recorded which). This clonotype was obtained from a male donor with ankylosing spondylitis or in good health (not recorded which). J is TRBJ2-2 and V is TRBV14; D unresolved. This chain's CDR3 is CASSQGWSFYTGELFF. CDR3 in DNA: TGTGCCAGCAGCCAGGGGTGGAGTTTTTACACCGGGGAGCTGTTTTTT.